This T cell receptor (beta chain) came from a study of response to subunit inactivated influenza vaccine. The CDR3 sequence is 14 residues long. V was cut by 5 bases and J by 3 bases, with 14 bases left in between. Per the germline V gene, CDR1 is SEHNR and CDR2 is FQNEAQ (reference sequence). TCRdb analysed the RT-PCR reads with MiXCR anew, one entry per CDR3 protein. Of 400,000 to 550,000 distinct CDR3 sequences in the sample, roughly 27% were seen once. This sample comprised CD4+ T cells sorted from PBMCs, obtained around 5 days after vaccination. The rearrangement uses TRBV7-9 and TRBJ2-7, with D possibly called TRBD1 or TRBD2 (5 bases each). This TCR derives from a middle-aged man who received an inactivated influenza vaccine. CDR3: CASSPRRDGYEQYF. The CDR3 bases are TGTGCCAGCAGCCCTAGACGGGACGGCTACGAGCAGTACTTC.